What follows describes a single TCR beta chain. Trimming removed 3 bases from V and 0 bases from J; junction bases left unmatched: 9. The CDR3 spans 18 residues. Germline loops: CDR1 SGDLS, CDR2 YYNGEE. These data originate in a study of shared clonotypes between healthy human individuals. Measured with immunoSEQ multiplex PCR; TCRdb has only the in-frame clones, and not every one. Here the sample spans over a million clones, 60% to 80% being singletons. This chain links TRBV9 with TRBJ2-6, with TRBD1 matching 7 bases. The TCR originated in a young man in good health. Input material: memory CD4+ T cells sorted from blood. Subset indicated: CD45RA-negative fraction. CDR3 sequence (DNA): TGTGCCAGCAGCGGCAGACAGGGTTTAAACTCTGGGGCCAACGTCCTGACTTTC. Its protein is CASSGRQGLNSGANVLTF.